This TCR beta chain was found in a study of control samples from healthy donors and cancer patients. Produced via immunoSEQ multiplex PCR; TCRdb's table is partial and in-frame only. The data show roughly 92,000 clones, with 85% to 90% seen just once and 6.5% to 8% held by the top ten. The CDR3 spans 15 residues. Germline CDR1 reads SEHNR; CDR2 reads FQNEAQ (reference sequence). V was pared by 3 bases and J by 2 bases, with 12 bases between. Sequencing used blood. The source is a woman in her sixties or seventies in good health. The chain couples TRBV7-9 to TRBJ2-3, with D possibly TRBD1 on 6 matching bases. As DNA, the CDR3 is TGTGCCAGCAGCTTGCGACAGGTCGTCACAGATACGCAGTATTTT. Protein: CASSLRQVVTDTQYF.